This is a list of T cell receptor beta chains from one sample in a study of identical twins. TCRdb used MiXCR to reprocess the 5' RACE reads, holding one entry per CDR3 protein. The table has 1.5 million to 2 million distinct CDR3 sequences, 32% seen once. The material sequenced was cord blood. The receptors derive from a newborn girl in good health. Each CDR3 is given with its conserved first and last residue. Fields, in order: CDR3 DNA, CDR3 protein, clone size, J gene, CDR3 length, V gene, D gene. A D gene is named only where the DNA matches it firmly. Not every row has a clone size; where given, it reads once, few, many or a size class.

cdr3_nt: TGCGCCAGCAGCCAAGATCCCATGCGGGGCTACACCTTC; cdr3_aa: CASSQDPMRGYTF; clone_size: .; j_call: TRBJ1-2; cdr3_length: 13; v_call: TRBV4-1; d_call: .
cdr3_nt: TGCGCCAGCAGCCAAGTGGCAGTGCTCAATCAGCCCCAGCATTTT; cdr3_aa: CASSQVAVLNQPQHF; clone_size: .; j_call: TRBJ1-5; cdr3_length: 15; v_call: TRBV4-1; d_call: .
cdr3_nt: TGTGCCATCAGTGAGCCCGGACAGGGCAACTATGGCTACACCTTC; cdr3_aa: CAISEPGQGNYGYTF; clone_size: many; j_call: TRBJ1-2; cdr3_length: 15; v_call: TRBV10-3; d_call: TRBD1
cdr3_nt: TGCGCCAGCAGCTTGCGTGGGACTAGGGACAACAATGAGCAGTTCTTC; cdr3_aa: CASSLRGTRDNNEQFF; clone_size: .; j_call: TRBJ2-1; cdr3_length: 16; v_call: TRBV5-1; d_call: TRBD2
cdr3_nt: TGTGCCAGCAAGGGGGGGGCGGAGTTCTCCTACGAGCAGTACTTC; cdr3_aa: CASKGGAEFSYEQYF; clone_size: .; j_call: TRBJ2-7; cdr3_length: 15; v_call: TRBV2; d_call: .
cdr3_nt: TGTGCCAGCCGATATAACACAGATACGCAGTATTTT; cdr3_aa: CASRYNTDTQYF; clone_size: many; j_call: TRBJ2-3; cdr3_length: 12; v_call: TRBV6-2/TRBV6-3; d_call: .
cdr3_nt: TGTGCCAGCAGTTCCGTACCATACAGGACAGATACGCAGTATTTT; cdr3_aa: CASSSVPYRTDTQYF; clone_size: .; j_call: TRBJ2-3; cdr3_length: 15; v_call: TRBV12-3/TRBV12-4; d_call: .
cdr3_nt: TGCGCCAGCAGCTTCAGGGATCCTAGCACAGATACGCAGTATTTT; cdr3_aa: CASSFRDPSTDTQYF; clone_size: .; j_call: TRBJ2-3; cdr3_length: 15; v_call: TRBV5-1; d_call: .
cdr3_nt: TGTGCCAGCAGCGCCTACCGGGACCGAGGAGAGTATGGTAACGGCTACACCTTC; cdr3_aa: CASSAYRDRGEYGNGYTF; clone_size: few; j_call: TRBJ1-2; cdr3_length: 18; v_call: TRBV7-9; d_call: .
cdr3_nt: TGTGCCAGCAGCGTAGTTTCTAGCAACGAGCAGTTCTTC; cdr3_aa: CASSVVSSNEQFF; clone_size: few; j_call: TRBJ2-1; cdr3_length: 13; v_call: TRBV9; d_call: .
cdr3_nt: TGTGCCAGCAGTTCGCCCAACGAGCAGTACTTC; cdr3_aa: CASSSPNEQYF; clone_size: many; j_call: TRBJ2-7; cdr3_length: 11; v_call: TRBV28; d_call: .
cdr3_nt: TGCAGCGTTGTCGGCCAGATGAACACCGGGGAGCTGTTTTTT; cdr3_aa: CSVVGQMNTGELFF; clone_size: few; j_call: TRBJ2-2; cdr3_length: 14; v_call: TRBV29-1; d_call: .
cdr3_nt: TGCAGCGTTGCCTCGAGCTATGGCTGCACCTTC; cdr3_aa: CSVASSYGCTF; clone_size: .; j_call: TRBJ1-2; cdr3_length: 11; v_call: TRBV29-1; d_call: .
cdr3_nt: TGCAGTGCTTTTTTCCTCATCTACGAGCAGTACTTC; cdr3_aa: CSAFFLIYEQYF; clone_size: .; j_call: TRBJ2-7; cdr3_length: 12; v_call: TRBV20-1; d_call: .
cdr3_nt: TGTGCCACCAGCGAGCTCCGGACAGGGCGCACTGAAGCTTTCTTT; cdr3_aa: CATSELRTGRTEAFF; clone_size: few; j_call: TRBJ1-1; cdr3_length: 15; v_call: TRBV15; d_call: TRBD1